The following is a T cell receptor (beta chain) sequence with its context. Germline loops: CDR1 SGHKS, CDR2 YYEKEE (reference sequence). This CDR3 spans 13 amino acids. J was trimmed by 6 bases and V by 4 bases; bases with no gene match: 4. The repertoire was sequenced with immunoSEQ multiplex PCR; TCRdb's copy has only in-frame clones and lacks some. Of roughly 150,000 clones listed, roughly nine tenths are singletons. This specimen belongs to a study of blood T cell repertoires in COVID-19. Study-level background: The cDNA or gDNA used as material had been derived from T cells, B-cell-depleted T cells, or PBMCs.

Sequenced: peripheral blood. The sequence came from a middle-aged woman with acute or convalescent COVID-19. V is TRBV5-5 and J is TRBJ1-1; 9 bases align to TRBD1. DNA for the CDR3: TGTGCCAGCAGCCCTGGACAGGGGTCTGAAGCTTTCTTT. Its protein is CASSPGQGSEAFF.